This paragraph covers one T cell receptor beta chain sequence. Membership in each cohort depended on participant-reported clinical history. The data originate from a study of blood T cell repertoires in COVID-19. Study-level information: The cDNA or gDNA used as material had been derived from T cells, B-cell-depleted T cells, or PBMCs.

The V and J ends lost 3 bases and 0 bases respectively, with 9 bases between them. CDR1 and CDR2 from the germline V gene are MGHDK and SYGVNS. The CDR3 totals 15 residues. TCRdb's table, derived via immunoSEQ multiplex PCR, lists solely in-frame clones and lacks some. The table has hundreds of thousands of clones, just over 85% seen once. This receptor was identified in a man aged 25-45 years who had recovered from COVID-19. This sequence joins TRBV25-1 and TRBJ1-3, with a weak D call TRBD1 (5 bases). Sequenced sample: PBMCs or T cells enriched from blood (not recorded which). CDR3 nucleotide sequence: TGTGCCAGCAGTGAGAACAGGTACTCTGGAAACACCATATATTTT. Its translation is CASSENRYSGNTIYF.